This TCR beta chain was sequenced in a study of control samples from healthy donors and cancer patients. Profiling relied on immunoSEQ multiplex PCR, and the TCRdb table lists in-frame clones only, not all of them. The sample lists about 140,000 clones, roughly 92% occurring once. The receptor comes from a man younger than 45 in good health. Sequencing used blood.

For the CDR3, the DNA is TGTGCCAGTAGTAACCTGGGTACCTACGAGCAGTACTTC. Encoded protein: CASSNLGTYEQYF. This rearrangement joins TRBV19 to TRBJ2-7; D unclear. The ends were cut back, 4 bases at V and 2 bases at J, with 9 bases in the middle. This CDR3 contains 13 residues. Germline CDR1 is LNHDA and CDR2 is SQIVND (reference sequence).